These T cell receptor beta chains were read from a single sample in a study of quantifying T cell responses using KT2 cells. Each CDR3 protein is one row after TCRdb ran MiXCR on the UMI-ligation and nested PCR reads. Here the sample spans about 53,000 distinct CDR3 sequences, roughly an eighth being singletons. Sequencing was carried out using PBMCs spiked with cells of the T cell clone KT2. The receptors here all came from a human donor. CDR3s include the opening cysteine and the closing phenylalanine or tryptophan. The order of the fields is J gene, V gene, clone size, D gene, CDR3 protein, CDR3 DNA. The D gene is left open where the match is weak. Clone size is stated in some rows and not others, as once, few, many or a class when expanded.

TRBJ1-4 TRBV11-2 many . CASSPTTSNEKLFF TGTGCCAGCAGCCCGACAACCTCTAATGAAAAACTGTTTTTT
TRBJ1-2 TRBV7-8 many TRBD1 CASSPTGGLGYGYTF TGTGCCAGCAGCCCAACAGGGGGCCTGGGCTATGGCTACACCTTC
TRBJ2-7 TRBV4-1 few . CASSQDAGTYEQYF TGCGCCAGCAGCCAAGATGCAGGGACCTACGAGCAGTACTTC
TRBJ2-5 TRBV5-6 . TRBD2 CASSLMTSEETQYF TGTGCCAGCAGCTTGATGACTAGCGAAGAGACCCAGTACTTC
TRBJ2-1 TRBV25-1 . . CATSLGGTYNEQFF TGTGCCACCAGTTTGGGGGGAACCTACAATGAGCAGTTCTTC
TRBJ2-1 TRBV30 . . CAWSATSGEQFF TGTGCCTGGAGTGCGACCAGCGGGGAGCAGTTCTTC
TRBJ2-7 TRBV7-2 many TRBD2 CASSPTSGRAYEQYF TGTGCCAGCAGCCCGACTAGCGGGAGAGCCTACGAGCAGTACTTC
TRBJ2-7 TRBV5-1 few . CASSSGPADSYEQYF TGCGCCAGCAGCTCCGGACCGGCCGACTCCTACGAGCAGTACTTC
TRBJ1-6 TRBV11-2 few TRBD1 CASSLRQGSSYNSPLHF TGTGCCAGCAGCCTCCGACAGGGTAGCTCCTATAATTCACCCCTCCACTTT
TRBJ2-7 TRBV11-2 . TRBD1 CASSLEAGTGREQYF TGTGCCAGCAGCTTAGAAGCCGGGACAGGGCGGGAGCAGTACTTC
TRBJ1-3 TRBV7-9 few TRBD1 CASSSPGQESSGNTIYF TGTGCCAGCAGCTCCCCAGGACAGGAGAGCTCTGGAAACACCATATATTTT
TRBJ2-3 TRBV7-8 . TRBD2 CASSLFGLAAEADTQYF TGTGCCAGCAGCTTATTTGGACTAGCGGCAGAAGCAGATACGCAGTATTTT
TRBJ2-3 TRBV5-1 . TRBD2 CASSSQAGGSTDTQYF TGCGCCAGCAGCTCCCAGGCGGGAGGGTCCACAGATACGCAGTATTTT
TRBJ1-2 TRBV7-9 few TRBD1 CASSLGDRGLGYGYTF TGTGCCAGCAGCTTAGGGGACAGGGGGCTGGGCTATGGCTACACCTTC
TRBJ2-1 TRBV18 few TRBD2 CASGPSGRNEQFF TGTGCCAGCGGACCTAGCGGGAGGAATGAGCAGTTCTTC
TRBJ1-1 TRBV12-3/TRBV12-4 . . CASSPQENTEAFF TGTGCCAGCAGTCCTCAGGAGAACACTGAAGCTTTCTTT
TRBJ1-1 TRBV4-1 . . CASSQLHRTEAFF TGCGCCAGCAGCCAACTCCATAGGACTGAAGCTTTCTTT
TRBJ2-7 TRBV19 few . CASSITSSYEQYF TGTGCCAGTAGTATCACCAGCTCCTACGAGCAGTACTTC
TRBJ2-1 TRBV7-9 many . CASSSLKTRLDEQFF TGTGCCAGCAGCTCCCTAAAGACTAGGTTGGATGAGCAGTTCTTC
TRBJ1-1 TRBV29-1 few . CSAQINTEAFF TGCAGCGCACAGATAAACACTGAAGCTTTCTTT
TRBJ2-3 TRBV20-1 few TRBD2 CSARIAGADTQYF TGCAGTGCTAGAATAGCGGGAGCAGATACGCAGTATTTT
TRBJ2-7 TRBV28 few TRBD2 CASTPLGSGDRYEQYF TGTGCCAGCACCCCCTTGGGTAGCGGGGACCGTTACGAGCAGTACTTC
TRBJ2-5 TRBV6-5 many . CASSYDAGQETQYF TGTGCCAGCAGTTACGATGCGGGACAAGAGACCCAGTACTTC
TRBJ2-3 TRBV19 many . CASSQGVVGTDTQYF TGTGCCAGTAGCCAAGGGGTGGTAGGGACAGATACGCAGTATTTT
TRBJ2-1 TRBV3-1 many TRBD1 CASSTTGGEKFF TGTGCCAGCAGCACGACAGGGGGCGAGAAGTTCTTC
TRBJ1-3 TRBV4-2 few TRBD1 CASSQDVGQGSRGNTIYF TGTGCCAGCAGCCAAGATGTGGGACAGGGAAGTCGGGGAAACACCATATATTTT
TRBJ2-1 TRBV2 . . CASSEERDGYNEQFF TGTGCCAGCAGTGAAGAGCGCGATGGCTACAATGAGCAGTTCTTC
TRBJ1-6 TRBV3-1 . . CASRARDTGNSPLHF TGTGCCAGCAGGGCTAGGGACACCGGCAATTCACCCCTCCACTTT
TRBJ2-7 TRBV27 . . CASSSSGTVPYEQYF TGTGCCAGCAGTTCCTCCGGGACTGTCCCCTACGAGCAGTACTTC
TRBJ1-3 TRBV2 many . CASSLDSLGNTIYF TGTGCCAGCAGTCTGGACAGTCTAGGAAACACCATATATTTT
TRBJ1-1 TRBV11-2 . TRBD1 CASSSLGQGLAFF TGTGCCAGCAGCTCCCTCGGACAGGGTTTGGCTTTCTTT
TRBJ2-7 TRBV30 . TRBD1 CAWAGTAYEQYF TGTGCCTGGGCTGGGACAGCCTACGAGCAGTACTTC
TRBJ2-5 TRBV9 . . CASSVVANQETQYF TGTGCCAGCAGCGTAGTAGCGAATCAAGAGACCCAGTACTTC
TRBJ2-7 TRBV7-9 few . CASSLGYQGFHEQYF TGTGCCAGCAGCTTAGGATACCAGGGTTTCCACGAGCAGTACTTC
TRBJ2-5 TRBV12-3/TRBV12-4 few TRBD2 CASSFGGGLETQYF TGTGCCAGCAGTTTTGGCGGGGGGCTAGAGACCCAGTACTTC
TRBJ2-1 TRBV18 . TRBD2 CASSTTGLAGNNEQFF TGTGCCAGCTCAACAACCGGACTAGCGGGAAACAATGAGCAGTTCTTC
TRBJ1-1 TRBV12-3/TRBV12-4 few . CASSFSGSQNTEAFF TGTGCCAGCAGTTTCTCGGGGTCACAGAACACTGAAGCTTTCTTT
TRBJ1-2 TRBV18 . TRBD1 CASSPQEGQGRLYGYTF TGTGCCAGCTCACCCCAGGAGGGACAGGGGCGATTGTATGGCTACACCTTC
TRBJ1-2 TRBV20-1 . . CSARQGCLDGYTF TGCAGTGCTAGACAGGGCTGTCTGGATGGCTACACCTTC
TRBJ2-3 TRBV5-1 few . CASSPMDSADTQYF TGCGCCAGCAGCCCAATGGACAGTGCAGATACGCAGTATTTT
TRBJ1-2 TRBV25-1 many . CASSDPGYRGYTF TGTGCCAGCAGTGATCCAGGGTATCGGGGCTACACCTTC
TRBJ2-1 TRBV10-1 many . CASSRTRESYNEQFF TGCGCCAGCAGTAGGACCAGGGAATCCTACAATGAGCAGTTCTTC
TRBJ2-1 TRBV12-3/TRBV12-4 many . CASSLTQGGEQFF TGTGCCAGCAGTTTAACTCAGGGGGGTGAGCAGTTCTTC
TRBJ2-3 TRBV29-1 many TRBD2 CSVSSGRAADTQYF TGCAGCGTCTCTAGCGGGAGGGCCGCAGATACGCAGTATTTT
TRBJ2-1 TRBV11-2 . TRBD2 CASSSRLAGGQYNEQFF TGTGCCAGCAGCTCGAGACTGGCGGGGGGCCAGTACAATGAGCAGTTCTTC
TRBJ2-4 TRBV6-5 many . CASRGRIKNIQYF TGTGCCAGCCGGGGACGGATAAAAAACATTCAGTACTTC
TRBJ1-1 TRBV3-1 few . CASSESPGRRKAEAFF TGTGCCAGCTCGGAATCACCGGGACGGAGGAAGGCTGAAGCTTTCTTT
TRBJ2-7 TRBV27 few . CASSLGELSSYEQYF TGTGCCAGCAGTTTGGGGGAGCTGAGCTCCTACGAGCAGTACTTC
TRBJ1-1 TRBV18 many TRBD1 CASSPLDRGFTEAFF TGTGCCAGCTCACCACTTGACAGGGGGTTCACTGAAGCTTTCTTT
TRBJ2-7 TRBV27 many . CASKLSYGESYEQYF TGTGCCAGCAAGCTCTCCTATGGCGAGAGCTACGAGCAGTACTTC
TRBJ2-3 TRBV18 . . CASSPTDTQYF TGTGCCAGCTCACCCACAGATACGCAGTATTTT
TRBJ2-3 TRBV7-2 . . CASSRGLSDTQYF TGTGCCAGCAGCCGGGGACTGTCAGATACGCAGTATTTT
TRBJ1-2 TRBV5-5 few TRBD1 CASSSRPPGQGNNYGYTF TGTGCCAGCAGCTCCCGGCCACCGGGACAGGGAAATAACTATGGCTACACCTTC
TRBJ1-3 TRBV11-2 . . CASSLFGINSGNTIYF TGTGCCAGCAGCTTATTTGGAATTAACTCTGGAAACACCATATATTTT
TRBJ1-5 TRBV18 many . CASSGTNQPQHF TGTGCCAGCTCAGGGACGAATCAGCCCCAGCATTTT